The rows below give T cell receptor beta chains drawn from one sample of a study of blood T cell repertoires in COVID-19. Profiling relied on immunoSEQ multiplex PCR, and the TCRdb table lists in-frame clones only, not all of them. The sample lists about 200,000 clones; about 93% were seen once. Sequencing input: peripheral blood. The origin of the receptors is a man aged 55 to 69 with COVID-19, enrolled during active disease. The CDR3 runs from the conserved cysteine through the conserved F or W. A D gene is named only where the DNA matches it firmly. Clone size is shown for a subset of rows, as once, few, many or a class of expanded clone.

>TRBV5-4|.|.|TRBJ1-3
CASSREGLSGNTIYF
TGTGCCAGCAGCAGGGAGGGCCTCTCTGGAAACACCATATATTTT
>TRBV28|once|.|TRBJ2-2
CASSRPAGGTGELFF
TGTGCCAGCAGCCGACCCGCAGGGGGGACCGGGGAGCTGTTTTTT
>TRBV12-3/TRBV12-4|once|.|TRBJ1-2
CASSLSGGGYTF
TGTGCCAGCAGTTTATCGGGGGGCGGCTACACCTTC
>TRBV5-5|.|TRBD1|TRBJ2-3
CASSLNQGEGTQYF
TGTGCCAGCAGCTTGAATCAGGGGGAAGGTACGCAGTATTTT
>TRBV5-1|.|.|TRBJ2-3
CASSFYRSTDTQYF
TGCGCCAGCAGCTTCTACAGAAGCACAGATACGCAGTATTTT
>TRBV6-5|.|TRBD1|TRBJ1-2
CAGRQGSNYGYTF
TGTGCCGGTCGACAGGGTAGTAACTATGGCTACACCTTC
>TRBV6-5|.|.|TRBJ1-1
CASASQGPTEAFF
TGTGCCAGTGCTAGTCAGGGCCCCACTGAAGCTTTCTTT
>TRBV7-9|once|TRBD1|TRBJ1-2
CASTSGDSNYGYTF
TGTGCCAGCACCTCGGGGGACAGTAACTATGGCTACACCTTC
>TRBV28|.|TRBD1|TRBJ2-1
CASSLSRTGSNEQFF
TGTGCCAGCAGTTTATCTAGGACAGGGTCCAATGAGCAGTTCTTC
>TRBV19|.|TRBD1|TRBJ1-2
CASSGQGAGYTF
TGTGCCAGTAGTGGGCAGGGGGCTGGCTACACCTTC
>TRBV6-1|.|TRBD1|TRBJ1-5
CASSEGGQDQPQHF
TGTGCCAGCAGTGAGGGGGGACAGGATCAGCCCCAGCATTTT
>TRBV7-9|.|TRBD1|TRBJ2-3
CASRTGAGTDTQYF
TGTGCCTCCCGGACAGGGGCCGGCACAGATACGCAGTATTTT
>TRBV7-9|.|.|TRBJ2-6
CASARGRGSGANVLTF
TGTGCCAGCGCCAGGGGCAGGGGTTCTGGGGCCAACGTCCTGACTTTC
>TRBV15|.|.|TRBJ1-5
CATSTGYNQPQHF
TGTGCCACCAGCACAGGGTACAATCAGCCCCAGCATTTT
>TRBV12-3/TRBV12-4|few|.|TRBJ2-7
CASSPGTREQYF
TGTGCCAGCAGTCCCGGGACACGCGAGCAGTACTTC
>TRBV5-1|.|.|TRBJ1-3
CASSFQGISGNTIYF
TGCGCCAGCAGCTTTCAGGGGATATCTGGAAACACCATATATTTT
>TRBV5-4|.|.|TRBJ1-1
CASSLGWGVANTEAFF
TGTGCCAGCAGCTTGGGTTGGGGGGTGGCGAACACTGAAGCTTTCTTT
>TRBV13|.|.|TRBJ2-7
CASSLAGLTFSYEQYF
TGTGCCAGCAGCTTAGCAGGGCTAACTTTCTCCTACGAGCAGTACTTC
>TRBV6-5|.|TRBD1|TRBJ2-1
CASSYGDRGDNEQFF
TGTGCCAGCAGTTATGGGGACAGGGGGGACAATGAGCAGTTCTTC
>TRBV25-1|few|.|TRBJ1-2
CASMNRADGYTF
TGTGCCAGCATGAACAGGGCCGATGGCTACACCTTC
>TRBV28|.|.|TRBJ1-3
CASSTEGWGELGNTIYF
TGTGCCAGCAGTACCGAAGGATGGGGGGAACTTGGAAACACCATATATTTT
>TRBV4-1|.|.|TRBJ2-7
CASSQTPGFGEQYF
TGCGCCAGCAGCCAAACCCCAGGGTTTGGCGAGCAGTACTTC
>TRBV10-3|.|TRBD2|TRBJ2-7
CAIRRTSGTYEQYF
TGTGCCATCAGGCGGACTAGCGGTACCTACGAGCAGTACTTC